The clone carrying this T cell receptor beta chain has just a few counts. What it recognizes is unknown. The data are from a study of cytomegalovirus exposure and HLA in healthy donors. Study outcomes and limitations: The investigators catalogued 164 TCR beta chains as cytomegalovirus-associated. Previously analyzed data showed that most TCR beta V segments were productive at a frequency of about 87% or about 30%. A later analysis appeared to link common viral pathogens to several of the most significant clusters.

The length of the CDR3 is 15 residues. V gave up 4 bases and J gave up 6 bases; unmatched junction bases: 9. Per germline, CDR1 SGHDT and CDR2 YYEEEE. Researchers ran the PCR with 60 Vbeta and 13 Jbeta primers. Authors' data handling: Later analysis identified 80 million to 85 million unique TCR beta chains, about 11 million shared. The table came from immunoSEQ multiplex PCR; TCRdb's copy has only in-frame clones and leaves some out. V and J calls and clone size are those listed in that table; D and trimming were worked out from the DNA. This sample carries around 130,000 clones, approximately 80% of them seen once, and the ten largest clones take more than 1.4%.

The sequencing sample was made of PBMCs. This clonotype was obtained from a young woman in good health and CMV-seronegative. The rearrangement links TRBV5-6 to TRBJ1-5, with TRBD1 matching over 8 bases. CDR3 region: CASSQLGQGGQPQHF. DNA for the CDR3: TGTGCCAGCAGCCAGCTCGGACAGGGTGGTCAGCCCCAGCATTTT.